The clone carrying this T cell receptor (beta chain) was seen just once. Repertoires were generated with immunoSEQ multiplex PCR, while TCRdb's copy carries only in-frame clones and drops some. The table has approximately 59,000 clones, approximately 89% seen once; the top ten hold over 1.2%. The data derive from a study of T cell changes during pregnancy in multiple sclerosis. The CDR3 extends over 15 amino acids. V dropped 5 bases and J dropped 5; count of bases not matched to a gene: 9. In germline, CDR1 is SGHTA, CDR2 FQGTGA. This TCR derives from a female donor in good health, enrolled as a control in a pregnancy study. The sequencing used peripheral blood, collected in the third trimester of pregnancy. The rearrangement links TRBV7-3 to TRBJ1-1, with 9 bases that match TRBD1. The CDR3 DNA is TGTGCCAGCAGCCTTTACAGGGGGCGGGAGACTGAAGCTTTCTTT. Translated: CASSLYRGRETEAFF. Full variable domain (rest looked up from reference TRBV7-3 and TRBJ1-1): GAGVSQTPSNKVTEKGKYVELRCDPISGHTALYWYRQSLGQGPEFLIYFQGTGAADDSGLPNDRFFAVRPEGSVSTLKIQRTERGDSAVYLCASSLYRGRETEAFFGQGTRLTVV.